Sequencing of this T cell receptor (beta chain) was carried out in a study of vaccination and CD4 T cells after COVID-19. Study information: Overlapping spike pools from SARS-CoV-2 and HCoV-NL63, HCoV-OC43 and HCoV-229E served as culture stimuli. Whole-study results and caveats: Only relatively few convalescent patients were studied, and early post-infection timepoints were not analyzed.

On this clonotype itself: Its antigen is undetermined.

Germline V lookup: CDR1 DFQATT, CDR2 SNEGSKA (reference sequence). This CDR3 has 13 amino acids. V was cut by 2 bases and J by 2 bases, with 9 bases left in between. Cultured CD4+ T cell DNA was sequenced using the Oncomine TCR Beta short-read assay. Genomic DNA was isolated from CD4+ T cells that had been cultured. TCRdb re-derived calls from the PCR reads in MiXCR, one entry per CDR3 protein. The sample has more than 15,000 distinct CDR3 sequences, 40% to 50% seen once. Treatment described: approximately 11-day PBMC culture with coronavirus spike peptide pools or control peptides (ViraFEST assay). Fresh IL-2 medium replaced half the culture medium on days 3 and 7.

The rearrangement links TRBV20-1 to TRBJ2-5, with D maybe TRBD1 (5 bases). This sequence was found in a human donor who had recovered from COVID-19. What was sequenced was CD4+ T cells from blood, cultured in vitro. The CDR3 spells CSARKGLQETQYF. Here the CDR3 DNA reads TGCAGTGCTAGAAAGGGGCTGCAAGAGACCCAGTACTTC.